This T cell receptor beta chain was sequenced in a study of blood T cell repertoires in COVID-19. On the study more broadly: Whether acute or convalescent, the COVID-19 samples came from the United States, Italy and Spain.

The protocol was immunoSEQ multiplex PCR, while the TCRdb copy is restricted to in-frame clones and leaves out a portion. The sample contains roughly 200,000 clones, 87% of which appear only once. V gave up 4 bases and J gave up 2 bases; unmatched junction bases: 7. Per germline, CDR1 SGHRS and CDR2 YFSETQ. This CDR3 region has 15 residues. The sequenced sample consisted of peripheral blood. The sequence was collected from a woman under 30 who had recovered from COVID-19. J is TRBJ2-7 and V is TRBV5-1; 9 bases match TRBD2. The DNA of the CDR3 is TGCGCCAGCAGCACGGGACTAGCCAGCCCCTACGAGCAGTACTTC. Its translation: CASSTGLASPYEQYF.